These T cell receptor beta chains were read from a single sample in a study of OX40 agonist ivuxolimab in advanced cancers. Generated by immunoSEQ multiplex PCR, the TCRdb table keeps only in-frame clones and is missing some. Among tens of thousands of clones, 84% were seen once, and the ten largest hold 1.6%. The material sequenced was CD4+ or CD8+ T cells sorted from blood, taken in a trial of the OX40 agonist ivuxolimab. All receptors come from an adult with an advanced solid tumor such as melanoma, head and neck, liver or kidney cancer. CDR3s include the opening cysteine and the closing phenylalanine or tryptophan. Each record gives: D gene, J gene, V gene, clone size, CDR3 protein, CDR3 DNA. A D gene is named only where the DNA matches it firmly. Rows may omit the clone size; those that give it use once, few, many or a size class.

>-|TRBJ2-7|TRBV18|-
CASSPDTTSYEQYF
TGTGCCAGCTCACCGGACACCACCTCCTACGAGCAGTACTTC
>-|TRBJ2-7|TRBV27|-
CASSKGGSGAPYEQYF
TGTGCCAGCAGTAAGGGGGGCAGCGGGGCCCCCTACGAGCAGTACTTC
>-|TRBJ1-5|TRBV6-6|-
CASSVMGNQPQHF
TGTGCCAGCAGTGTGATGGGGAATCAGCCCCAGCATTTT
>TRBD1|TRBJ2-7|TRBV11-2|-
CASSLAGTGIYEQYF
TGTGCCAGCAGCTTAGCAGGGACAGGGATCTACGAGCAGTACTTC
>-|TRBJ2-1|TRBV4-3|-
CASSQVGGIAHEQFF
TGCGCCAGCAGCCAAGTAGGCGGGATCGCACATGAGCAGTTCTTC
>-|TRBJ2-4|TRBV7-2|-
CASSLEARNIQYF
TGTGCCAGCAGCTTAGAAGCCAGGAACATTCAGTACTTC
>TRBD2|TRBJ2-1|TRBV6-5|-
CASSYRAGYHNEQFF
TGTGCCAGCAGTTACCGAGCGGGATACCACAATGAGCAGTTCTTC
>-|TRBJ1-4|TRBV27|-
CASSRTEPAEKLFF
TGTGCCAGCAGCCGCACAGAACCGGCTGAAAAACTGTTTTTT
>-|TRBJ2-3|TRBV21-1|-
CASSKGDRDRGRTDTQYF
TGTGCCAGCAGCAAAGGGGACCGGGACAGGGGTCGAACAGATACGCAGTATTTT
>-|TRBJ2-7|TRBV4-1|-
CASSQPGGLYEQYF
TGCGCCAGCAGCCAACCCGGGGGACTGTACGAGCAGTACTTC
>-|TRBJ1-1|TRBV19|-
CASTRATFTEAFF
TGTGCCAGTACTAGGGCGACGTTCACTGAAGCTTTCTTT
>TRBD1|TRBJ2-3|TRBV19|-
CASRGQGRITDTQYF
TGTGCCAGTAGGGGACAGGGTCGGATCACAGATACGCAGTATTTT
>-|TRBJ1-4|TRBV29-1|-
CSVRTSNEKLFF
TGCAGCGTTCGGACAAGTAATGAAAAACTGTTTTTT
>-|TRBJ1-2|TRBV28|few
CASSYSPGAFYGYTF
TGTGCCAGCAGTTATTCCCCCGGGGCCTTTTATGGCTACACCTTC
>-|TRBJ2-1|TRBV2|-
CASLPTGRRPSYNEQFF
TGTGCCAGCCTCCCTACAGGGCGGAGACCATCCTACAATGAGCAGTTCTTC
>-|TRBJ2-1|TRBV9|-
CASSVSELNEQFF
TGTGCCAGCAGCGTATCAGAGCTCAATGAGCAGTTCTTC
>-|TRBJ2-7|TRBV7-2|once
CASSSEQVTYEQYF
TGTGCCAGCAGCTCGGAACAGGTTACCTACGAGCAGTACTTC
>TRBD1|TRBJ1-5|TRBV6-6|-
CASSYGQGTNQPQHF
TGTGCCAGCAGTTACGGACAGGGAACGAATCAGCCCCAGCATTTT
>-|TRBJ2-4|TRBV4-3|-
CASSQALSSGQNIQYF
TGCGCCAGCAGCCAAGCTCTCTCGTCGGGACAAAACATTCAGTACTTC
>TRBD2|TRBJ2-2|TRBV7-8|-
CASSHRRTSGRATGELFF
TGTGCCAGCAGCCACCGACGGACTAGCGGGAGGGCCACCGGGGAGCTGTTTTTT
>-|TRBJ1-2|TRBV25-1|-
CASSVQGFDGYTF
TGTGCCAGCAGTGTACAGGGTTTCGATGGCTACACCTTC
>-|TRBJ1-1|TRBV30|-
CAWGRFRTEAFF
TGTGCCTGGGGACGCTTTCGTACTGAAGCTTTCTTT
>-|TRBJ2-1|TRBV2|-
CASSTLGPYNEQFF
TGTGCCAGCTCCACACTAGGGCCCTACAATGAGCAGTTCTTC
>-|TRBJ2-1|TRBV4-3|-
CASSPSSGRQRGREQFF
TGCGCCAGCAGCCCTTCGAGCGGGCGACAACGTGGAAGGGAGCAGTTCTTC
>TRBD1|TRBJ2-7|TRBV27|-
CASSRQGGSYEQYF
TGTGCCAGCAGCAGACAGGGGGGATCCTACGAGCAGTACTTC
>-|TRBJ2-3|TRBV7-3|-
CASSLVAHTDTQYF
TGTGCCAGCAGCTTAGTGGCACACACAGATACGCAGTATTTT
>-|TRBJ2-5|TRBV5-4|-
CASSLPDPKETQYF
TGTGCCAGCAGCTTGCCGGACCCCAAAGAGACCCAGTACTTC